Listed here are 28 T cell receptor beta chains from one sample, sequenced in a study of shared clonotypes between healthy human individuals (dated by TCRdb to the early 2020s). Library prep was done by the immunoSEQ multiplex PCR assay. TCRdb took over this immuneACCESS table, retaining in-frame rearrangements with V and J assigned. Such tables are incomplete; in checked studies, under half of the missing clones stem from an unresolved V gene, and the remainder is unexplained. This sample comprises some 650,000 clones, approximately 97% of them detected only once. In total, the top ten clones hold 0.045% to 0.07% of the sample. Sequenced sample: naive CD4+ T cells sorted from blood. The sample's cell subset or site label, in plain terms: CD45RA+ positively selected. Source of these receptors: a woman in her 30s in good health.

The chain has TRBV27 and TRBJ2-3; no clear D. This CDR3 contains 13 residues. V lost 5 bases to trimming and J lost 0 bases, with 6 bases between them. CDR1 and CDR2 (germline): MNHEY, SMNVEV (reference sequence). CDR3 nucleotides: TGTGCCAGCAGTGGGTCCAGCACAGATACGCAGTATTTT. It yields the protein CASSGSSTDTQYF.

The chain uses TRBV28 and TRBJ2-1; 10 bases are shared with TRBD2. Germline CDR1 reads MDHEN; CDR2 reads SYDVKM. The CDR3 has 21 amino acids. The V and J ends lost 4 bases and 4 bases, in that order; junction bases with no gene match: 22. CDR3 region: CASSSPGWSSGSTGRYNEQFF. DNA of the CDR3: TGTGCCAGCAGTTCCCCCGGCTGGTCTAGCGGGAGTACTGGAAGATACAATGAGCAGTTCTTC.

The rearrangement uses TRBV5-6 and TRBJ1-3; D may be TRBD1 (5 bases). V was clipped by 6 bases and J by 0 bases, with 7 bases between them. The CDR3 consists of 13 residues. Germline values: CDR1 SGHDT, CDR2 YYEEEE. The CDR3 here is CASTGSSGNTIYF. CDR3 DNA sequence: TGTGCCAGCACAGGGAGCTCTGGAAACACCATATATTTT.

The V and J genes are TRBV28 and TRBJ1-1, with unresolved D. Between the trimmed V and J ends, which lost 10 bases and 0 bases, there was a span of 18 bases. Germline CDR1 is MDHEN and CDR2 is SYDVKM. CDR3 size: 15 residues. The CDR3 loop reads CATRLDARMNTEAFF. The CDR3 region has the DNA TGTGCCACCCGCCTGGACGCCCGGATGAACACTGAAGCTTTCTTT. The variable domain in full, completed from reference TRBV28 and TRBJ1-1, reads DVKVTQSSRYLVKRTGEKVFLECVQDMDHENMFWYRQDPGLGLRLIYFSYDVKMKEKGDIPEGYSVSREKKERFSLILESASTNQTSMYLCATRLDARMNTEAFFGQGTRLTVV.

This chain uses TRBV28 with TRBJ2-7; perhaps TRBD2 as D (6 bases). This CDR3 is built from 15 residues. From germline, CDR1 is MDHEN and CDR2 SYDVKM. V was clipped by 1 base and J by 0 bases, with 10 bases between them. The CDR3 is CASSLYGGDSYEQYF. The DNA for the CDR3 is TGTGCCAGCAGTTTATACGGCGGGGACTCCTACGAGCAGTACTTC.

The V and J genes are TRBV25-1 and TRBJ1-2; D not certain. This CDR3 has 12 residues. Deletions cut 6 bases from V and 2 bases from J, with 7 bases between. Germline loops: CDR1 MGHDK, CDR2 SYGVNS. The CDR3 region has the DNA TGTGCCAGCAGCCCTGGAAACTATGGCTACACCTTC. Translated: CASSPGNYGYTF.

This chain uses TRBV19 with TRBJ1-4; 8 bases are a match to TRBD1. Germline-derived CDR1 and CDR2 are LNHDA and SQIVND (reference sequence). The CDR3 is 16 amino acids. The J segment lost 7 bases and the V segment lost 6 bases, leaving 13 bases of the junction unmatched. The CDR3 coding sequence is TGTGCCAGTAGGCTCCCCGGGACAGGATCCGGTGAAAAACTGTTTTTT. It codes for CASRLPGTGSGEKLFF.

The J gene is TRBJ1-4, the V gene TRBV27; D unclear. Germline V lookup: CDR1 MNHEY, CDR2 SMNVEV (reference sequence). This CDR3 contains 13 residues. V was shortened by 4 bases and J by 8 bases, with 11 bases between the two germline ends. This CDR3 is CASSSHRVEKLFF. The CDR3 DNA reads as TGTGCCAGCAGTTCACATCGGGTCGAAAAACTGTTTTTT.

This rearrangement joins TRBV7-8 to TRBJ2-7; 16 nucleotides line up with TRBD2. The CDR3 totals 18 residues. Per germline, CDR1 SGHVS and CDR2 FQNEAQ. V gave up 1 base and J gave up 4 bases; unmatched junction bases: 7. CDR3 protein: CASSLEGLAGGIVYEQYF. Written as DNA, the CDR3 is TGTGCCAGCAGCTTAGAGGGACTAGCGGGAGGGATAGTGTACGAGCAGTACTTC.

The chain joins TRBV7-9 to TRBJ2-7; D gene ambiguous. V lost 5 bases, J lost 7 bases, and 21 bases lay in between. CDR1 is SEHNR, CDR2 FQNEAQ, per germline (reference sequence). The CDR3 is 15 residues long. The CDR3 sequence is CASSPRDGVNGEQYF. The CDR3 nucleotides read TGTGCCAGCAGCCCCCGCGATGGGGTCAACGGGGAGCAGTACTTC.

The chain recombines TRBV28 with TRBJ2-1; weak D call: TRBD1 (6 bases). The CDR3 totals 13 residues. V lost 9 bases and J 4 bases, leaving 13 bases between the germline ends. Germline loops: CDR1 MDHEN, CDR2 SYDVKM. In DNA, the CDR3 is TGTGCCAGTTCAGGGGCTACTTACAATGAGCAGTTCTTC. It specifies CASSGATYNEQFF.

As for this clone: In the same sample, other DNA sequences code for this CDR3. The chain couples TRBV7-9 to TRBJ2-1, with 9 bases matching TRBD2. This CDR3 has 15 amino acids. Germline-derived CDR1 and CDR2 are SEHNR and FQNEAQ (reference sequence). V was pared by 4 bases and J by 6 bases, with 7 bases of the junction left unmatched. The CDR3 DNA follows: TGTGCCAGCAGCTCACCGGGACTAGCAAGCAATGAGCAGTTCTTC. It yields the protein CASSSPGLASNEQFF.

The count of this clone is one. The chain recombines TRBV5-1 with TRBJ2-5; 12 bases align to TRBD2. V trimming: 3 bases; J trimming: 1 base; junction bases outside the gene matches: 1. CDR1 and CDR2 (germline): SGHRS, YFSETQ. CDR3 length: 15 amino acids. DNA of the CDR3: TGCGCCAGCAGCTCACTAGCGGGAGGCCAAGAGACCCAGTACTTC. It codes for CASSSLAGGQETQYF.

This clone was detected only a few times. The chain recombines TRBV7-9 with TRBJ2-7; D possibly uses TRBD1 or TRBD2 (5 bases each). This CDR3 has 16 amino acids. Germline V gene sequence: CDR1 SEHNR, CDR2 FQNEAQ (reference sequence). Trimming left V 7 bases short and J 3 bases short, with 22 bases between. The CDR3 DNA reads TGTGCCAGCACCCCCGGGGATAGGTTTGGGGGCTACGAGCAGTACTTC. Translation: CASTPGDRFGGYEQYF.

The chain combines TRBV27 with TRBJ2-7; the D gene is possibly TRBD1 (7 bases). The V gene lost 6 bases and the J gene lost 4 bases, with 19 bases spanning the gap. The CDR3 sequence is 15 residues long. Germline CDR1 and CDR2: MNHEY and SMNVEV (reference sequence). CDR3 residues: CASSRSRGTEYEQYF. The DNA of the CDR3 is TGTGCCAGCAGCCGAAGCCGCGGGACAGAGTACGAGCAGTACTTC.

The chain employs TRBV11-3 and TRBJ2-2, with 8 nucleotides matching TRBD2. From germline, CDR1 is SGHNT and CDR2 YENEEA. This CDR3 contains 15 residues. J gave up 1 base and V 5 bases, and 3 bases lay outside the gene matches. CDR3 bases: TGTGCCAGCAGCCCGCTAGCGGGGAACACCGGGGAGCTGTTTTTT. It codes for CASSPLAGNTGELFF.

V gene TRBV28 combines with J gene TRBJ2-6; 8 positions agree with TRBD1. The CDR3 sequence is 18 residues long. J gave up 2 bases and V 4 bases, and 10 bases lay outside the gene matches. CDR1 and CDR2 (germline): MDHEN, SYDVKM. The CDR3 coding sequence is TGTGCCAGCAGTTGGACCCGGACAGGGAAAACTGGGGCCAACGTCCTGACTTTC. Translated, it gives CASSWTRTGKTGANVLTF.

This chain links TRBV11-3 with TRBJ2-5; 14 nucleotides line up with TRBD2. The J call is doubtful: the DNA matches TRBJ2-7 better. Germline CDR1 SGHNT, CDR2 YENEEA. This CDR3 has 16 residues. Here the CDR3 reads CASSSGLAGGVNEQYF. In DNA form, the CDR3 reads TGTGCCAGCAGCTCAGGACTAGCGGGAGGAGTCAACGAGCAGTACTTC.

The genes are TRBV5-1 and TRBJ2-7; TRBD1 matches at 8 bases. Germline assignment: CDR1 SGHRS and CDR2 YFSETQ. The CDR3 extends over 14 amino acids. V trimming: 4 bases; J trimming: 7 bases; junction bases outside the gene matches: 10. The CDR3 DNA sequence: TGCGCCAGCAGCGTATCGACAGGGGCGAGGGAGCAGTACTTC. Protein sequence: CASSVSTGAREQYF.

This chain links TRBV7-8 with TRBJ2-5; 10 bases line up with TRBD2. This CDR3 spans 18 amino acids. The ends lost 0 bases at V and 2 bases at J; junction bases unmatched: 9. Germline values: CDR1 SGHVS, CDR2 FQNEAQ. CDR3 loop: CASSLAQGGTSEQETQYF. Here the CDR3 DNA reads TGTGCCAGCAGCTTAGCGCAAGGGGGGACTAGCGAGCAAGAGACCCAGTACTTC.

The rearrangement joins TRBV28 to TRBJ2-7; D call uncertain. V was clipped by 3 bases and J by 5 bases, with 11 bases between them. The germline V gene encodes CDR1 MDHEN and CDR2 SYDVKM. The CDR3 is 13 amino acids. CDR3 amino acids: CASSFPPRNEQYF. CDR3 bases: TGTGCCAGCAGTTTCCCCCCCAGGAACGAGCAGTACTTC.

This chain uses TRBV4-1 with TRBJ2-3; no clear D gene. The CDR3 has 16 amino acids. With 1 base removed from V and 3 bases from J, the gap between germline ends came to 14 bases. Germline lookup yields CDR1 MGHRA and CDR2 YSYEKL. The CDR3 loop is CASSQGFGVNTDTQYF. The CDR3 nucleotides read TGCGCCAGCAGCCAAGGATTTGGCGTAAATACAGATACGCAGTATTTT.

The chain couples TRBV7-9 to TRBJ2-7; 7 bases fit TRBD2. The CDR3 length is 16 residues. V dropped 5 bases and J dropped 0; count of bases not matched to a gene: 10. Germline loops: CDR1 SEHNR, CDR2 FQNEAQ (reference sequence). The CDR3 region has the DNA TGTGCCAGCAGCGAGCGGGGCGGGATAGTCTCCTACGAGCAGTACTTC. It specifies CASSERGGIVSYEQYF.

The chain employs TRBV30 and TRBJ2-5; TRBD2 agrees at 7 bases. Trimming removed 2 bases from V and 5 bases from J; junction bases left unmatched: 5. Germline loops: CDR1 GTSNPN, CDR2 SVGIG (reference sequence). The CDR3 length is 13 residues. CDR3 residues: CAWSTGEGETQYF. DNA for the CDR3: TGTGCCTGGAGTACGGGGGAGGGGGAGACCCAGTACTTC.

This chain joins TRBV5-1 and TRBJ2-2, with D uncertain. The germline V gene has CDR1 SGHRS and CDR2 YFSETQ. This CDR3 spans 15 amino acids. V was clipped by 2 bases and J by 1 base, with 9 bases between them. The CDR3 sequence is CASSFEPLNTGELFF. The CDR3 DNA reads TGCGCCAGCAGCTTCGAACCCCTGAACACCGGGGAGCTGTTTTTT.

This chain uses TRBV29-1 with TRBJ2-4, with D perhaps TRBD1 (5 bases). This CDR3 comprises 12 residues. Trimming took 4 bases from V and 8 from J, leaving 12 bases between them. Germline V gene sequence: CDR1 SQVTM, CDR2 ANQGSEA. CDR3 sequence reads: CSVGGGEDIQYF. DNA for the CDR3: TGCAGCGTTGGGGGCGGTGAGGACATTCAGTACTTC.

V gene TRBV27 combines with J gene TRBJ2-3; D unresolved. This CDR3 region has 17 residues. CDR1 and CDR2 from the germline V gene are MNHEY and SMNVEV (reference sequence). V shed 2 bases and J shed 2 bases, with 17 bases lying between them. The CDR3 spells CASSLLYWAQDTDTQYF. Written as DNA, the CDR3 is TGTGCCAGCAGTTTACTCTACTGGGCCCAGGACACAGATACGCAGTATTTT.

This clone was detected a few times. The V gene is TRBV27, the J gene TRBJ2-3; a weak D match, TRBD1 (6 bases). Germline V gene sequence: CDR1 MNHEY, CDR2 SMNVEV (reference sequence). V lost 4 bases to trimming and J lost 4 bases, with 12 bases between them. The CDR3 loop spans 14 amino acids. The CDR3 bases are TGTGCCAGCAGTTCGGGACAATTCGCAGATACGCAGTATTTT. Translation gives CASSSGQFADTQYF.